This is a list of T cell receptor beta chains from one sample in a study of blood T cell repertoires in COVID-19. Assay used: immunoSEQ multiplex PCR; TCRdb lists only in-frame clones, some missing. The data show about 130,000 clones, with 79% seen just once and around 5% held by the top ten. Sequenced sample: peripheral blood. All receptors come from a woman aged 70 to 79 with COVID-19, enrolled during active disease. Each CDR3 is given with its conserved first and last residue. The order of the fields is CDR3 length, V gene, CDR3 protein.

11 TRBV7-9 CASTKPVEAFF
14 TRBV14 CASSQEYYNNEQFF
13 TRBV28 CASAAGGRYEQYF
15 TRBV2 CASRDTSGQTSEQFF
13 TRBV7-3 CASSLTRSSPLHF
14 TRBV4-2 CASSQGLAGGRQYF
14 TRBV19 CASKRTGVYEKLFF
13 TRBV28 CASSLSGLSPLHF
13 TRBV7-3 CASSLTDLGEQYF
13 TRBV3-1/TRBV3-2 CASSPSGNTEAFF
20 TRBV15 CATSGERLTLLAGGTDTQYF
14 TRBV28 CASTGGGYKNIQYF
16 TRBV7-3 CASSPTGQGWGTEAFF
16 TRBV27 CASSLSPTSGAYEQYF
14 TRBV6-1 CASSEGQGADEQFF
14 TRBV6-5 CASILAQAAWGYTF
14 TRBV11-2 CASSLGQGNTEAFF
16 TRBV30 CAWSGEPWQYQETQYF
16 TRBV13 CASSLVGLSGANVLTF
15 TRBV7-8 CASSPRDTPSYEQYF
14 TRBV7-8 CASSLWWSSYEQYF
13 TRBV27 CASSLKGNYGYTF
15 TRBV28 CASSLGNRGYYEQYF
19 TRBV2 CASKPRDMFPPISGNTIYF
12 TRBV7-2 CASSLQGAGYTF
12 TRBV29-1 CSVGGESQPQHF
14 TRBV5-6 CASSSGTGNSPLHF
13 TRBV15 CATSREGSGRIYF
15 TRBV27 CASSLEGEGTGELFF
13 TRBV30 CAWGRTGGYEQYF
13 TRBV27 CASSWAREGKLFF
16 TRBV6-2/TRBV6-3 CASSHAGTGFGYEQYF
19 TRBV5-4 CASSSEGLAGGLSYNEQFF
15 TRBV6-5 CASSYIGLADTEAFF
16 TRBV27 CASSPRETGKTYEQYF
13 TRBV20-1 CSASLDRGLEQYF